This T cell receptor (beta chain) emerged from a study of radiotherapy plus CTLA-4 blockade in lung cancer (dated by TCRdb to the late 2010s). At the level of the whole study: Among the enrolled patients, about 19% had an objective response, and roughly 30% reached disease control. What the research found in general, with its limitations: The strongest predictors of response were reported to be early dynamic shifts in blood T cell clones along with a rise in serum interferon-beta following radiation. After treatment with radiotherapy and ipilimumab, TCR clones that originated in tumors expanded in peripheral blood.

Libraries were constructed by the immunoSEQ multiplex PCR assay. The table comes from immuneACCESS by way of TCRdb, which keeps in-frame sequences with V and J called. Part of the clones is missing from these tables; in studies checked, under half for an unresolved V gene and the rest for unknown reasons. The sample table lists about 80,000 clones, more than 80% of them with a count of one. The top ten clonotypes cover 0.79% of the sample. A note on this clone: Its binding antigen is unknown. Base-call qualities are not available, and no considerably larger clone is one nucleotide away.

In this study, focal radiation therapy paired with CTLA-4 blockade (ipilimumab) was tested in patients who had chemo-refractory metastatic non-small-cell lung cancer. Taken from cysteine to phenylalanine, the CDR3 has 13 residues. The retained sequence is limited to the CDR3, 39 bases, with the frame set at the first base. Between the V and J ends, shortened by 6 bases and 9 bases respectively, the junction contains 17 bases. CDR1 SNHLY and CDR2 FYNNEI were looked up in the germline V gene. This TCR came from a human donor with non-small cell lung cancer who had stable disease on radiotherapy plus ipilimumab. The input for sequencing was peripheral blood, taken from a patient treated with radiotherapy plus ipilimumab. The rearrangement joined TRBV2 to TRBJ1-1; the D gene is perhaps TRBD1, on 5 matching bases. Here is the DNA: TGTGCCAGCAGCGTCGATACACGGGACCAAGCTTTCTTT. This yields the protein CASSVDTRDQAFF. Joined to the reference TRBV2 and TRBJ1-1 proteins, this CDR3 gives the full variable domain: EPEVTQTPSHQVTQMGQEVILRCVPISNHLYFYWYRQILGQKVEFLVSFYNNEISEKSEIFDDQFSVERPDGSNFTLKIRSTKLEDSAMYFCASSVDTRDQAFFGQGTRLTVV.